The entry below gives a single T cell receptor beta chain sequence along with its context. Antigen: not known. Only in-frame clones appear in the TCRdb table, and some are missing; sequencing was by immunoSEQ multiplex PCR. Here the sample spans around 200,000 clones, 80% to 85% being singletons. It was the approximately 130-subject validation cohort, separate from the approximately 700-subject first cohort, to which the donors belonged. This sample was included in a study of cytomegalovirus exposure and HLA in healthy donors. Study-level points and caveats: That first-cohort TCR clusters tended to co-occur in the approximately 110 validation repertoires was found in a later analysis. Most TCR sequences were seen very rarely across donors, but some public TCRs occurred in many.

Germline lookup yields CDR1 SGHAT and CDR2 FQNNGV. The CDR3 totals 15 residues. Deletions cut 5 bases from V and 0 bases from J, with 13 bases between. The specimen sequenced was PBMCs. This clonotype was obtained from a woman aged 18-29 years in good health and CMV-seropositive. The chain couples TRBV11-2 to TRBJ1-2; maybe TRBD1 (5 bases). The CDR3 region is CASSPGQFSNYGYTF. The CDR3 DNA reads TGTGCCAGCAGCCCAGGGCAGTTTTCTAACTATGGCTACACCTTC. The complete variable domain, with remaining parts taken from reference TRBV11-2 and TRBJ1-2, reads EAGVAQSPRYKIIEKRQSVAFWCNPISGHATLYWYQQILGQGPKLLIQFQNNGVVDDSQLPKDRFSAERLKGVDSTLKIQPAKLEDSAVYLCASSPGQFSNYGYTFGSGTRLTVV.